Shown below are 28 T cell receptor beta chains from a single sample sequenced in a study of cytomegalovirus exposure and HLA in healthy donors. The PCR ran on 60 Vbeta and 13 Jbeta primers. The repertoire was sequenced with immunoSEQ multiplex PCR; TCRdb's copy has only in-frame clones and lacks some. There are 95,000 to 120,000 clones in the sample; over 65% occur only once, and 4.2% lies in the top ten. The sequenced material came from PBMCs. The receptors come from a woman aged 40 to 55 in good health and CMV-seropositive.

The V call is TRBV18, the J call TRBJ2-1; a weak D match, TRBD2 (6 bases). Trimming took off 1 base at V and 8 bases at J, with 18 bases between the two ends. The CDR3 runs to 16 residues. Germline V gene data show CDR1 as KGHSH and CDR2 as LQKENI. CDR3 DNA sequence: TGTGCCAGCTCACCACTGGTCGGGAGTGGGGTGGATGAGCAGTTCTTC. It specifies CASSPLVGSGVDEQFF.

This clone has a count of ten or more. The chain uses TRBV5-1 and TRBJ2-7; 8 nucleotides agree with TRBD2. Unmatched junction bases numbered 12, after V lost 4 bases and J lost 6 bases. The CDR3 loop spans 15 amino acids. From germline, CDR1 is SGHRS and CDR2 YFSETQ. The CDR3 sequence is CASSPSVAGLSEQYF. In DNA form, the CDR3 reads TGCGCCAGCAGCCCCTCGGTAGCGGGGCTTAGCGAGCAGTACTTC.

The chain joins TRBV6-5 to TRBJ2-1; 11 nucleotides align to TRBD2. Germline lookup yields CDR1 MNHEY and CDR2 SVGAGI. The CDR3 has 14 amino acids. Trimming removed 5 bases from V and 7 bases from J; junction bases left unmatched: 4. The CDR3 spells CASSLAGGRNEQFF. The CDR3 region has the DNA TGTGCCAGCAGTCTAGCGGGGGGACGAAATGAGCAGTTCTTC.

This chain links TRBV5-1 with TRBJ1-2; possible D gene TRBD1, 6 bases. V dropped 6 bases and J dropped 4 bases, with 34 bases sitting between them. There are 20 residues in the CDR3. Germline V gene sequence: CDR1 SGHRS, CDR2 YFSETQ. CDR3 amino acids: CASNPIWYRTDSLQAYGYTF. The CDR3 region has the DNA TGCGCCAGCAACCCGATCTGGTACCGGACAGACAGCCTACAAGCCTATGGCTACACCTTC.

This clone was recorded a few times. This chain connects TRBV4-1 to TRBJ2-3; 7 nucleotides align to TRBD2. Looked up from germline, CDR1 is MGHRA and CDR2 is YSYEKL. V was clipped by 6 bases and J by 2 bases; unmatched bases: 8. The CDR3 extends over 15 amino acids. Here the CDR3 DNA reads TGCGCCAGCAGGTGGGAGCGGGGCAACACAGATACGCAGTATTTT. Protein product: CASRWERGNTDTQYF.

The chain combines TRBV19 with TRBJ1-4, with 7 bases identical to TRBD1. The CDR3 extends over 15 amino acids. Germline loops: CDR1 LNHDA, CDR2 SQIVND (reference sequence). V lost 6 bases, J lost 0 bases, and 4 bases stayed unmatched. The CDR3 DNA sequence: TGTGCCAGTAGGTCGGACAGGACAACTAATGAAAAACTGTTTTTT. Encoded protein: CASRSDRTTNEKLFF.

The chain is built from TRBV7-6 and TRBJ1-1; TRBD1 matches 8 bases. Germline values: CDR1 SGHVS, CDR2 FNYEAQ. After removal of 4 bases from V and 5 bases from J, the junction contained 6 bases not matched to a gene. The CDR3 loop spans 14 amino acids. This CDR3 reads CASSSTGGWTEAFF. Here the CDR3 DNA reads TGTGCCAGCAGCTCCACAGGGGGATGGACTGAAGCTTTCTTT.

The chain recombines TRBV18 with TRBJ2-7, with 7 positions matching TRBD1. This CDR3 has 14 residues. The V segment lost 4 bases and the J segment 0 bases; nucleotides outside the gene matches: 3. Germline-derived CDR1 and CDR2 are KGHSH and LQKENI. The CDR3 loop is CASSRDSGSYEQYF. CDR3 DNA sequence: TGTGCCAGCTCACGGGACAGTGGCTCCTACGAGCAGTACTTC. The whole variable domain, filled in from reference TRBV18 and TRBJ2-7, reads NAGVMQNPRHLVRRRGQEARLRCSPMKGHSHVYWYRQLPEEGLKFMVYLQKENIIDESGMPKERFSAEFPKEGPSILRIQQVVRGDSAAYFCASSRDSGSYEQYFGPGTRLTVT.

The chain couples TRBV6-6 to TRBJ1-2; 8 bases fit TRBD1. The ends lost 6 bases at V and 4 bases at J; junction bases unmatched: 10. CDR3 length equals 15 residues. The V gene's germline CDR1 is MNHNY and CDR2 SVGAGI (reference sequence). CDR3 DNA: TGTGCCAGCAGAGACAGGGGCCGGCCGATCTATGGCTACACCTTC. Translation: CASRDRGRPIYGYTF.

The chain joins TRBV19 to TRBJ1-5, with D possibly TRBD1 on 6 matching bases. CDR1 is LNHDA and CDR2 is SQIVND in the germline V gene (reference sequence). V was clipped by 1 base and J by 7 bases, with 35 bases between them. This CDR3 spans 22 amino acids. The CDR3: CASSIGRHRDAALYVSRQPQHF. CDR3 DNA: TGTGCCAGTAGTATAGGCCGGCACAGGGACGCCGCCCTATACGTAAGCAGGCAGCCCCAGCATTTT.

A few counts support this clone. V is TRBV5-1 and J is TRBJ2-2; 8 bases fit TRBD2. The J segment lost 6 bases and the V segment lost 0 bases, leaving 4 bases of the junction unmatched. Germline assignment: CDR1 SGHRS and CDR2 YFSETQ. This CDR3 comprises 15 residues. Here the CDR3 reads CASSLALAGPGELFF. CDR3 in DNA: TGCGCCAGCAGCTTGGCCTTAGCGGGGCCCGGGGAGCTGTTTTTT.

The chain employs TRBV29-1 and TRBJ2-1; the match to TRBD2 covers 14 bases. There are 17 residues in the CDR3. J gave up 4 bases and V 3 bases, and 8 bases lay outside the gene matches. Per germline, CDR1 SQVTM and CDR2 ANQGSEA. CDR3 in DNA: TGCAGCGTTGATCCCCGGACTAGCGGGAGGAATTACAATGAGCAGTTCTTC. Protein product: CSVDPRTSGRNYNEQFF.

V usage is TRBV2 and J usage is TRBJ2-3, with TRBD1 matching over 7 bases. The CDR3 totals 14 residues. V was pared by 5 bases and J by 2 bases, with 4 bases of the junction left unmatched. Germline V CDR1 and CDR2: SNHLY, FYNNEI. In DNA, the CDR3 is TGTGCCAGCAGTAAACAGGGGATCACAGATACGCAGTATTTT. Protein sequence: CASSKQGITDTQYF.

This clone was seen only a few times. This CDR3 is CASSGGTGNQPQHF. The CDR3 nucleotides read TGTGCCAGCAGTGGGGGCACGGGCAATCAGCCCCAGCATTTT. The V and J genes are TRBV25-1 and TRBJ1-5; a weak D match, TRBD1 (5 bases). CDR1 MGHDK and CDR2 SYGVNS come from the germline V gene. Deletions cut 4 bases from V and 2 bases from J, with 9 bases between. This CDR3 contains 14 residues.

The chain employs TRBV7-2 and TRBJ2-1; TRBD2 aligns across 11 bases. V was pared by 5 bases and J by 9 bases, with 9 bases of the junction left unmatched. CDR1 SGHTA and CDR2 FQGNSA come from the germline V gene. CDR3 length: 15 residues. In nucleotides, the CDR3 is TGTGCCAGCAGCCCGTACCTAGCGGGGGGCGCTGAGCAGTTCTTC. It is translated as CASSPYLAGGAEQFF.

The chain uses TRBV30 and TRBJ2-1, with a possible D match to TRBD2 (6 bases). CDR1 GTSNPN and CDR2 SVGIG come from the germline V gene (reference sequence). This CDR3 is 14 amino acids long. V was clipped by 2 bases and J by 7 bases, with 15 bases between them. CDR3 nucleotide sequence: TGTGCCTGGAGTCCTCCGGAGGGGAGGAATGAGCAGTTCTTC. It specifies CAWSPPEGRNEQFF.

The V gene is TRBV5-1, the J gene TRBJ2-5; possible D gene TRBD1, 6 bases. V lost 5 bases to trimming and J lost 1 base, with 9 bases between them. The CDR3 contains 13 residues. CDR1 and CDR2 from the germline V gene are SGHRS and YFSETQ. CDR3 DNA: TGCGCCAGCAGAACAGGGCTCCAAGAGACCCAGTACTTC. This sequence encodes CASRTGLQETQYF.

The CDR3 loop reads CASSPRQGGEEKLFF. CDR3 nucleotides: TGTGCCAGCTCACCACGACAGGGTGGAGAAGAAAAACTGTTTTTT. The chain joins TRBV18 to TRBJ1-4, with 7 bases that match TRBD1. Germline CDR1 KGHSH, CDR2 LQKENI. V trimming: 1 base; J trimming: 8 bases; junction bases outside the gene matches: 7. This CDR3 has 15 residues.

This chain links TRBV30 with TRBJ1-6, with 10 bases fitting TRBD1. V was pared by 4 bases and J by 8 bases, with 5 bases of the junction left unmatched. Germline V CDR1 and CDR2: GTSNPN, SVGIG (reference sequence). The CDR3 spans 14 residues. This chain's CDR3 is CAWNPGTGDSPLHF. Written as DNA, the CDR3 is TGTGCCTGGAACCCCGGGACAGGGGATTCACCCCTCCACTTT. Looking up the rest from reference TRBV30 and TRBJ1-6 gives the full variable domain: SQTIHQWPATLVQPVGSPLSLECTVEGTSNPNLYWYRQAAGRGLQLLFYSVGIGQISSEVPQNLSASRPQDRQFILSSKKLLLSDSGFYLCAWNPGTGDSPLHFGNGTRLTVT.

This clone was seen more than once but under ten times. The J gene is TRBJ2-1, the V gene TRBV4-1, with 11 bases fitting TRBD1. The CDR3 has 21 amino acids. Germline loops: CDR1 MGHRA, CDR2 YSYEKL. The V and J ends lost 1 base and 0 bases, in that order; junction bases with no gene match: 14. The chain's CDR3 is CASSQGPLGQGAQSSYNEQFF. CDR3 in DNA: TGCGCCAGCAGCCAAGGCCCCCTTGGACAGGGGGCGCAAAGCTCCTACAATGAGCAGTTCTTC.

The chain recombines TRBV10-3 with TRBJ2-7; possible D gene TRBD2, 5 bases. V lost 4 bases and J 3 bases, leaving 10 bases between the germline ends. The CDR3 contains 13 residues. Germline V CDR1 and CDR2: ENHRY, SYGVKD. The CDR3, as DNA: TGTGCCATCAGTGTAGCGCGAGGCTACGAGCAGTACTTC. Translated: CAISVARGYEQYF.

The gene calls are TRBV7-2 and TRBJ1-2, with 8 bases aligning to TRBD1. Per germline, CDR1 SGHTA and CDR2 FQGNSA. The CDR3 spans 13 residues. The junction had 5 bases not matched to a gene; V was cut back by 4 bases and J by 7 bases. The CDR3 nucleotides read TGTGCCAGCAGCTCATCGACAGGGGTTGGCTACACCTTC. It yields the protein CASSSSTGVGYTF. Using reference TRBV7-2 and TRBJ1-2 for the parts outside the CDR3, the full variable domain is GAGVSQSPSNKVTEKGKDVELRCDPISGHTALYWYRQSLGQGLEFLIYFQGNSAPDKSGLPSDRFSAERTGGSVSTLTIQRTQQEDSAVYLCASSSSTGVGYTFGSGTRLTVV.

The DNA for the CDR3 is TGTGCCAGCAGTTTGGGGGCAGGTGGCGTAAATGAGCAGTTCTTC. Translating it yields CASSLGAGGVNEQFF. This chain joins TRBV28 and TRBJ2-1; possible D gene TRBD1, 6 bases. This CDR3 is 15 amino acids long. The V end was cut by 3 bases, the J end by 7 bases, with 16 bases between. Germline V gene data show CDR1 as MDHEN and CDR2 as SYDVKM.

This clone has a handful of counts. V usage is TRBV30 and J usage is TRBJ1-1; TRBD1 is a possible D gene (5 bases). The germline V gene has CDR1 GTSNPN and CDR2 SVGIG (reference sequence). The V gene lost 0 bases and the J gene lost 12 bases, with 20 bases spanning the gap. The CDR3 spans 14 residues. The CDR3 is CAWSVEGAVGSPFF. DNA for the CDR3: TGTGCCTGGAGTGTAGAAGGGGCGGTAGGCAGCCCTTTCTTT. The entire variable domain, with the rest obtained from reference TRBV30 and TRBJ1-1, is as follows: SQTIHQWPATLVQPVGSPLSLECTVEGTSNPNLYWYRQAAGRGLQLLFYSVGIGQISSEVPQNLSASRPQDRQFILSSKKLLLSDSGFYLCAWSVEGAVGSPFFGQGTRLTVV.

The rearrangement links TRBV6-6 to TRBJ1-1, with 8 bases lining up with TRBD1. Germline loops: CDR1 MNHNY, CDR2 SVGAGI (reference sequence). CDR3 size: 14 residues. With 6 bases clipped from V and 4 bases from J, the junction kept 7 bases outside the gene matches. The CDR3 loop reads CASRSTGGGTEAFF. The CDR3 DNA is TGTGCCAGCAGAAGTACAGGGGGAGGCACTGAAGCTTTCTTT.

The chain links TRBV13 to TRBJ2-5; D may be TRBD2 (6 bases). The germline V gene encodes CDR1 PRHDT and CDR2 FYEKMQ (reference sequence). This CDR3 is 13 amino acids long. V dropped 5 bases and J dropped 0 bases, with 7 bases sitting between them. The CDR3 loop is CASSRGNQETQYF. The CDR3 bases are TGTGCCAGCAGCCGCGGGAACCAAGAGACCCAGTACTTC.

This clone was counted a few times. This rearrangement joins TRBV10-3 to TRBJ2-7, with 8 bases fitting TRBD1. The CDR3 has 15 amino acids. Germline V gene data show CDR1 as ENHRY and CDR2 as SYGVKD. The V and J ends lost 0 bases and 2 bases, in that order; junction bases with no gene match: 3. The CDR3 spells CAISESGQAPYEQYF. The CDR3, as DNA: TGTGCCATCAGTGAGTCGGGACAGGCCCCCTACGAGCAGTACTTC.

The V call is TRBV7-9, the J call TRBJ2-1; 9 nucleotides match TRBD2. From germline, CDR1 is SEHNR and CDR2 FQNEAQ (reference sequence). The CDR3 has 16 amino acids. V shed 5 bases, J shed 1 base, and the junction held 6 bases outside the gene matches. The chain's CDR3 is CASSLLSGRSYNEQFF. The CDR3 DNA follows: TGTGCCAGCAGCCTACTGAGCGGGAGGTCCTACAATGAGCAGTTCTTC.